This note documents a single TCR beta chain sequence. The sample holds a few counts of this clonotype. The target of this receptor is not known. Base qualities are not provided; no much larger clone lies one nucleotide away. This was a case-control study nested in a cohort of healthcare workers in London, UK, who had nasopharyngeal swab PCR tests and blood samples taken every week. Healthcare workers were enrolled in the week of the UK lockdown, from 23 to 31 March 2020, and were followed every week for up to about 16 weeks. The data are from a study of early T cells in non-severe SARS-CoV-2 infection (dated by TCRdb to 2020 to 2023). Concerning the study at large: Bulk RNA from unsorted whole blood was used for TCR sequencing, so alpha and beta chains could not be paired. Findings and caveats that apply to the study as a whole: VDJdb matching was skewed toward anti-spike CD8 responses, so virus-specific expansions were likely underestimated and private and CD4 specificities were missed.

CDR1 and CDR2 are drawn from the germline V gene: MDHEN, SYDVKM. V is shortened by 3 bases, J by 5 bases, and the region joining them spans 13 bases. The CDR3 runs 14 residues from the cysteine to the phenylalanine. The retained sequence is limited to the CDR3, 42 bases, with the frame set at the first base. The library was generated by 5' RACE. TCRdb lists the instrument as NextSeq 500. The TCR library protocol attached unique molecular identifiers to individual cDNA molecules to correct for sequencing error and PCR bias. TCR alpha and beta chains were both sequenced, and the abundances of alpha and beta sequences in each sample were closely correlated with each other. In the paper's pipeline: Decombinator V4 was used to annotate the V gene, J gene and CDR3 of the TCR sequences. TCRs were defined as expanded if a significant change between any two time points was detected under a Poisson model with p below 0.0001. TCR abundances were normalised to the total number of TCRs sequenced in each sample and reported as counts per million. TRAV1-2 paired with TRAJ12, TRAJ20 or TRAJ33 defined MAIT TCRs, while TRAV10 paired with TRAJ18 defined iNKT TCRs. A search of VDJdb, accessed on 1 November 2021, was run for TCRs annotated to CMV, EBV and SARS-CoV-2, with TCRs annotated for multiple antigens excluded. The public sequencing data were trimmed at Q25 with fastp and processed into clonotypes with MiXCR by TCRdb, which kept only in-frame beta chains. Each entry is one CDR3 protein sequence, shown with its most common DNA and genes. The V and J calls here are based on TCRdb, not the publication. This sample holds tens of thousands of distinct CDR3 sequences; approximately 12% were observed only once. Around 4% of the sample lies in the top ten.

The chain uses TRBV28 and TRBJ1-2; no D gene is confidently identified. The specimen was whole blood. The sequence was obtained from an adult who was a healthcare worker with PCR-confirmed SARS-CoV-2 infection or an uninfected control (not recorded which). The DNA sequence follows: TGTGCCAGCAGTTTCCGAACTCCAACTTATGGCTACACCTTC. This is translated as CASSFRTPTYGYTF.